The text below deals with one TCR beta chain. This sample was included in a study of blood T cell repertoires in COVID-19. About the research overall: Collection of acute and convalescent COVID-19 samples took place in the United States, Italy and Spain. PBMCs, B-cell-depleted T cells, or T cells provided the cDNA or gDNA that made up the material.

CDR3 length: 16 amino acids. Germline V lookup: CDR1 LNHDA, CDR2 SQIVND (reference sequence). The ends lost 4 bases at V and 5 bases at J; junction bases unmatched: 10. Produced via immunoSEQ multiplex PCR; TCRdb's table is partial and in-frame only. The sample has around 99,000 clones, 60% to 85% seen once. The sample consisted of peripheral blood. The chain uses TRBV19 and TRBJ2-1; the match to TRBD2 covers 8 bases. The receptor was derived from a man over 45 who had recovered from COVID-19. CDR3 nucleotide sequence: TGTGCCAGTAGTACAGGGCTGGGCGGGGGGAACAATGAGCAGTTCTTC. Residues: CASSTGLGGGNNEQFF.